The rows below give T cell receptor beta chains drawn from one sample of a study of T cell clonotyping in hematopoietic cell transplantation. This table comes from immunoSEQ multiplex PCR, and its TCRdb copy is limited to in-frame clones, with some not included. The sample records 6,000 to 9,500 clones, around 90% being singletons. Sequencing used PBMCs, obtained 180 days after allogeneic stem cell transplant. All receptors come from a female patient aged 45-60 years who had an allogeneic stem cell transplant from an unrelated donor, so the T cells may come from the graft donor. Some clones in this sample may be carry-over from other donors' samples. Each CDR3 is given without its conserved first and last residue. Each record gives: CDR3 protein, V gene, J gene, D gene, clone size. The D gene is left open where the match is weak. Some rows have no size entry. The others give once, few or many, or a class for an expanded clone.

cdr3_aa: ASSRQGGQPQH
v_call: TRBV5-8
j_call: TRBJ1-5
d_call: TRBD1
clone_size: .

cdr3_aa: SARLAAGYT
v_call: TRBV20-1
j_call: TRBJ1-2
d_call: .
clone_size: .

cdr3_aa: ASSQLGGVSTGELF
v_call: TRBV6-4
j_call: TRBJ2-2
d_call: TRBD2
clone_size: .

cdr3_aa: ASSAREPYNEQF
v_call: TRBV25-1
j_call: TRBJ2-1
d_call: .
clone_size: .

cdr3_aa: ASSDQASDTQY
v_call: TRBV6-4
j_call: TRBJ2-3
d_call: .
clone_size: .

cdr3_aa: ASSMAGGPKSTDTQY
v_call: TRBV19
j_call: TRBJ2-3
d_call: TRBD2
clone_size: .

cdr3_aa: SAPGREKLF
v_call: TRBV20-1
j_call: TRBJ1-4
d_call: .
clone_size: once

cdr3_aa: ASSLGPTQY
v_call: TRBV27
j_call: TRBJ2-3
d_call: .
clone_size: .

cdr3_aa: ASSQGIAGEDTQY
v_call: TRBV4-2
j_call: TRBJ2-3
d_call: TRBD2
clone_size: .

cdr3_aa: ASSPRTTQETQY
v_call: TRBV6-1
j_call: TRBJ2-5
d_call: .
clone_size: once

cdr3_aa: ASSLLIQGAGTEAF
v_call: TRBV13
j_call: TRBJ1-1
d_call: TRBD1
clone_size: .

cdr3_aa: ASSRDRYGYT
v_call: TRBV6-5
j_call: TRBJ1-2
d_call: TRBD1
clone_size: .

cdr3_aa: ASSGQGQGYT
v_call: TRBV28
j_call: TRBJ1-2
d_call: TRBD1
clone_size: .

cdr3_aa: ASSLVVGAGRETQY
v_call: TRBV11-2
j_call: TRBJ2-5
d_call: .
clone_size: .

cdr3_aa: ASSRLDRQNGYT
v_call: TRBV27
j_call: TRBJ1-2
d_call: .
clone_size: few

cdr3_aa: ASSQEAQISRYGYT
v_call: TRBV4-1
j_call: TRBJ1-2
d_call: .
clone_size: .

cdr3_aa: ASSLAGDRGFSEQY
v_call: TRBV5-1
j_call: TRBJ2-7
d_call: TRBD1
clone_size: .

cdr3_aa: ASSGLSNEKLF
v_call: TRBV2
j_call: TRBJ1-4
d_call: .
clone_size: .

cdr3_aa: ASNLALTGELF
v_call: TRBV2
j_call: TRBJ2-2
d_call: .
clone_size: .

cdr3_aa: ASSIRDSDNSPLH
v_call: TRBV19
j_call: TRBJ1-6
d_call: TRBD1
clone_size: .

cdr3_aa: ASSLGPTGGEQY
v_call: TRBV11-3
j_call: TRBJ2-7
d_call: TRBD1
clone_size: once

cdr3_aa: ASSLWRAGTGAYEQY
v_call: TRBV7-8
j_call: .
d_call: TRBD1
clone_size: .

cdr3_aa: ASRLAGNYGYT
v_call: TRBV6-6
j_call: TRBJ1-2
d_call: .
clone_size: once

cdr3_aa: ASSVAGNSYNEQF
v_call: TRBV9
j_call: TRBJ2-1
d_call: .
clone_size: .

cdr3_aa: ASSAQVDTIY
v_call: TRBV7-9
j_call: TRBJ1-3
d_call: .
clone_size: .

cdr3_aa: ATNPPGAETQY
v_call: TRBV25-1
j_call: TRBJ2-5
d_call: .
clone_size: .

cdr3_aa: ASYHGQGPYNEQF
v_call: TRBV28
j_call: TRBJ2-1
d_call: .
clone_size: .

cdr3_aa: ASSYRLAGISEQY
v_call: TRBV6-5
j_call: TRBJ2-7
d_call: TRBD2
clone_size: .

cdr3_aa: ASSIAGGNPTSSYNEQF
v_call: TRBV19
j_call: TRBJ2-1
d_call: .
clone_size: .

cdr3_aa: ASSRTSTSYEQY
v_call: TRBV11-2
j_call: TRBJ2-7
d_call: .
clone_size: .

cdr3_aa: ASSLAAGNGYT
v_call: TRBV5-1
j_call: TRBJ1-2
d_call: .
clone_size: .

cdr3_aa: ASWSISGSRNEQF
v_call: TRBV19
j_call: TRBJ2-1
d_call: TRBD2
clone_size: .

cdr3_aa: ASSPGTANTGELF
v_call: TRBV5-1
j_call: TRBJ2-2
d_call: TRBD1
clone_size: .

cdr3_aa: ASSYSWGDEQY
v_call: TRBV6-5
j_call: TRBJ2-7
d_call: .
clone_size: .

cdr3_aa: ATSSDRFRGEQF
v_call: TRBV15
j_call: TRBJ2-1
d_call: .
clone_size: .

cdr3_aa: ASSLSGQGRTNEKLF
v_call: TRBV28
j_call: TRBJ1-4
d_call: .
clone_size: .

cdr3_aa: ATSRGPQGAHQPQH
v_call: TRBV15
j_call: TRBJ1-5
d_call: TRBD1
clone_size: .

cdr3_aa: ASSLGELF
v_call: TRBV7-9
j_call: TRBJ2-2
d_call: .
clone_size: .

cdr3_aa: ASSLVAGGPETQY
v_call: TRBV11-2
j_call: TRBJ2-5
d_call: TRBD2
clone_size: .

cdr3_aa: ASSYAIRTGLYYEQY
v_call: TRBV28
j_call: TRBJ2-7
d_call: TRBD1
clone_size: .

cdr3_aa: ASSPRRSGQQF
v_call: TRBV11-2
j_call: TRBJ2-1
d_call: .
clone_size: .

cdr3_aa: SVEGRPVDYQETQY
v_call: TRBV29-1
j_call: TRBJ2-5
d_call: .
clone_size: .

cdr3_aa: ASSQGWGVQPQH
v_call: TRBV2
j_call: TRBJ1-5
d_call: .
clone_size: .

cdr3_aa: ASSWGTGELF
v_call: TRBV6-1
j_call: TRBJ2-2
d_call: .
clone_size: .

cdr3_aa: AWSRGFKAF
v_call: TRBV30
j_call: TRBJ1-1
d_call: .
clone_size: .

cdr3_aa: ASSYSGSVGDTQY
v_call: TRBV5-1
j_call: TRBJ2-3
d_call: TRBD2
clone_size: .

cdr3_aa: ATLDPRVGPSRLLF
v_call: TRBV2
j_call: TRBJ1-4
d_call: .
clone_size: .

cdr3_aa: ASSLEAITADTQY
v_call: TRBV27
j_call: TRBJ2-3
d_call: .
clone_size: .

cdr3_aa: ASSSTTDTQY
v_call: TRBV9
j_call: TRBJ2-3
d_call: .
clone_size: .

cdr3_aa: ASRDLPSSYNEQF
v_call: TRBV5-1
j_call: TRBJ2-1
d_call: .
clone_size: .

cdr3_aa: ASTYSADNYGYT
v_call: TRBV7-8
j_call: TRBJ1-2
d_call: .
clone_size: .

cdr3_aa: ASSSPGTGWKLF
v_call: TRBV28
j_call: TRBJ1-1
d_call: TRBD1
clone_size: .

cdr3_aa: ASSQESGGKYNEQF
v_call: TRBV4-1
j_call: TRBJ2-1
d_call: .
clone_size: .

cdr3_aa: ASSLTLWGHEQY
v_call: TRBV27
j_call: TRBJ2-7
d_call: .
clone_size: .

cdr3_aa: ASSPGGILNYGYT
v_call: TRBV11-2
j_call: TRBJ1-2
d_call: .
clone_size: .

cdr3_aa: ASRGQGPNQPQH
v_call: TRBV2
j_call: TRBJ1-5
d_call: TRBD1
clone_size: .

cdr3_aa: ASSYSGAPGELF
v_call: TRBV6-6
j_call: TRBJ2-2
d_call: .
clone_size: .

cdr3_aa: ASSLLAGGLQETQY
v_call: TRBV5-1
j_call: TRBJ2-5
d_call: TRBD2
clone_size: .

cdr3_aa: ASSGGVEQF
v_call: TRBV5-6
j_call: TRBJ2-1
d_call: .
clone_size: .

cdr3_aa: ASKGLASSAYEQY
v_call: TRBV5-1
j_call: TRBJ2-7
d_call: .
clone_size: .